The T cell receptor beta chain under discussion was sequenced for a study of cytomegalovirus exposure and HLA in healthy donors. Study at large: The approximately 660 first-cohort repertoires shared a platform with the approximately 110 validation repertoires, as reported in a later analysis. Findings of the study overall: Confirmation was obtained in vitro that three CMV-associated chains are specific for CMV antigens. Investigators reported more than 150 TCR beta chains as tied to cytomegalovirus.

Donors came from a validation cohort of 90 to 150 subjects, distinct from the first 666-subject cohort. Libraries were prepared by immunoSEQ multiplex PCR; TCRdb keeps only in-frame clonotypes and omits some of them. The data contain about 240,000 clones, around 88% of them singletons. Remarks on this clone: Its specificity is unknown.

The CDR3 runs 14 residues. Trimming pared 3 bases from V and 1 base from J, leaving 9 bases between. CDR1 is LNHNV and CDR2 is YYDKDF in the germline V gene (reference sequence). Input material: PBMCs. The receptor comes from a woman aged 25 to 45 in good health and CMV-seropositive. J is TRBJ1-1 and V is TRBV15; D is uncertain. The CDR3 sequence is CATSSGQPNTEAFF. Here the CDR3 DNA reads TGTGCCACCAGCAGTGGCCAACCGAACACTGAAGCTTTCTTT.